The clone carrying this TCR beta chain was picked up a small number of times. Original handling: Amplification with reference gene primers provided the estimates of nucleated cell counts. Sequencing was performed with immunoSEQ multiplex PCR; in TCRdb, only in-frame clones are kept and a portion is missing. V, J and clone size derive from that table, while D and trimming were established from the DNA sequence. The data contain over 200,000 clones, roughly 84% of them singletons. These data originate in a study of blood T cell repertoires in COVID-19. Study at large: COVID-19 samples from acute and convalescent phases originated in the United States, Italy and Spain. PBMCs, B-cell-depleted T cells, or T cells were the source of the cDNA or gDNA that made up the material.

Germline V lookup: CDR1 SEHNR, CDR2 FQNEAQ (reference sequence). CDR3 size: 15 residues. Trimming took 3 bases from V and 7 from J; bases not matched to a gene: 8. The sequencing sample was made of peripheral blood. This clonotype was obtained from a woman of 80 years or more with active or convalescent COVID-19. The chain recombines TRBV7-9 with TRBJ2-1, with 8 bases aligning to TRBD2. The DNA of the CDR3 is TGTGCCAGCAGCTTCATCGGGGGGGACCTGAATGAGCAGTTCTTC. This encodes CASSFIGGDLNEQFF.